Described below is a single T cell receptor beta chain sequence and its context. This sample also contains other DNA sequences that code for the same CDR3. Original handling: Amplified reference gene primers provided the basis for estimating nucleated cell counts. This table comes from immunoSEQ multiplex PCR, and its TCRdb copy is limited to in-frame clones, with some not included. V, J and clone size are those of that table, while D and trimming were read from the DNA. Of about 240,000 clones in the sample, approximately 78% are singletons; the top ten hold roughly 12%. V lost 0 bases, J lost 1 base, and 7 bases lay in between. CDR1 and CDR2 from the germline V gene are SGHRS and YFSETQ. The length of the CDR3 is 14 residues. This record comes from a study of blood T cell repertoires in COVID-19. Study summary: The United States, Italy and Spain were the sources of the acute and convalescent COVID-19 samples. Sample material is recorded as cDNA or gDNA derived from T cells, B-cell-depleted T cells, or PBMCs.

The sequencing input was peripheral blood. The chain employs TRBV5-1 and TRBJ2-5; the D gene is possibly TRBD2 (5 bases). The clonotype was recovered from a woman in her sixties or seventies with active or convalescent COVID-19. CDR3 DNA: TGCGCCAGCAGCTTGGGGACTTCCCAAGAGACCCAGTACTTC. It yields the protein CASSLGTSQETQYF.